This paragraph covers one T cell receptor beta chain sequence. The germline V and J ends were trimmed by 1 base and 5 bases, with 17 bases remaining between them. There are 16 residues in the CDR3. In germline, CDR1 is SEHNR, CDR2 FQNEAQ (reference sequence). The source of the sample is a study of blood T cell repertoires in COVID-19. Profiling relied on immunoSEQ multiplex PCR, and the TCRdb table lists in-frame clones only, not all of them. The profile shows over 250,000 clones, approximately 85% of them singletons. The chain employs TRBV7-9 and TRBJ2-5, with TRBD1 as a possible D gene (6 bases). This receptor was obtained from a human donor in a cohort sampled during active COVID-19. Sequenced: peripheral blood. CDR3 in amino acids: CASSLGHRDLAETQYF. CDR3 nucleotide sequence: TGTGCCAGCAGCTTAGGCCACAGGGATCTGGCGGAGACCCAGTACTTC.